The 31 T cell receptor beta chains in this list originate from one sample, sequenced in a study of radiotherapy plus CTLA-4 blockade in lung cancer. Profiling relied on immunoSEQ multiplex PCR, and the TCRdb table lists in-frame clones only, not all of them. The sample lists 70,000 to 95,000 clones; about 83% were seen once. The source material was peripheral blood, sampled from a patient treated with radiotherapy plus ipilimumab. These receptors were obtained from a human donor with non-small cell lung cancer that progressed on radiotherapy plus ipilimumab.

The rearrangement uses TRBV5-5 and TRBJ1-4; the D is unclear. The V and J ends lost 4 bases and 8 bases respectively, with 12 bases between them. Germline loops: CDR1 SGHKS, CDR2 YYEKEE (reference sequence). There are 13 residues in the CDR3. CDR3 in amino acids: CASSPNWGEKLFF. For the CDR3, the DNA is TGTGCCAGCAGCCCCAATTGGGGAGAAAAACTGTTTTTT.

The chain uses TRBV18 and TRBJ2-3; D may be TRBD2 (5 bases). V was pared by 2 bases and J by 5 bases, with 11 bases between. Germline V gene data show CDR1 as KGHSH and CDR2 as LQKENI. CDR3 size: 14 residues. CDR3 nucleotide sequence: TGTGCCAGCTCACCAGAGGGAGTGGTAGATACGCAGTATTTT. This translates into CASSPEGVVDTQYF.

The rearrangement uses TRBV7-2 and TRBJ2-7; D possibly matches TRBD1 or TRBD2 (5 bases each). Germline lookup yields CDR1 SGHTA and CDR2 FQGNSA. This CDR3 region has 14 residues. Trimming shortened V by 0 bases and J by 5 bases, and 11 bases separated the two germline ends. CDR3 DNA: TGTGCCAGCAGCTTAGCTACCGGGACGAACGAGCAGTACTTC. This gives the protein CASSLATGTNEQYF.

The gene calls are TRBV5-1 and TRBJ2-3, with TRBD2 matching over 7 bases. Germline-derived CDR1 and CDR2 are SGHRS and YFSETQ. The CDR3 runs to 17 residues. Germline trimming cut 4 bases from V and 0 bases from J; bases unmatched to any gene: 11. The CDR3 protein is CASSIPMASGSTDTQYF. The CDR3 bases are TGCGCCAGCAGCATACCTATGGCTAGCGGAAGCACAGATACGCAGTATTTT. The full variable domain, its missing parts supplied by reference TRBV5-1 and TRBJ2-3, is KAGVTQTPRYLIKTRGQQVTLSCSPISGHRSVSWYQQTPGQGLQFLFEYFSETQRNKGNFPGRFSGRQFSNSRSEMNVSTLELGDSALYLCASSIPMASGSTDTQYFGPGTRLTVL.

CDR3 sequence reads: CAWSRWGGGGLEQYF. As DNA, the CDR3 is TGTGCCTGGAGTCGGTGGGGGGGAGGTGGACTGGAGCAGTACTTC. V and J are TRBV30 and TRBJ2-7, with 7 nucleotides matching TRBD2. This CDR3 has 15 amino acids. With 2 bases clipped from V and 7 bases from J, the junction kept 14 bases outside the gene matches. The germline gives CDR1 GTSNPN, CDR2 SVGIG (reference sequence).

This rearrangement joins TRBV6-1 to TRBJ2-5; D gene unclear. V shed 5 bases and J shed 1 base, with 8 bases lying between them. Germline V gives CDR1 MNHNS, CDR2 SASEGT. The CDR3 is made up of 13 amino acids. The CDR3 coding sequence is TGTGCCAGCAGTAAGCGAGGCCAAGAGACCCAGTACTTC. This codes for CASSKRGQETQYF.

The chain recombines TRBV30 with TRBJ2-7; D might be TRBD1 or TRBD2, each matching 5 bases. V lost 3 bases, J lost 6 bases, and 9 bases lay in between. The CDR3 is 11 amino acids. Germline lookup yields CDR1 GTSNPN and CDR2 SVGIG (reference sequence). CDR3 protein: CAWRTGGEQYF. The CDR3 DNA sequence: TGTGCCTGGAGAACTGGGGGCGAGCAGTACTTC. Based on the CDR3 plus reference TRBV30 and TRBJ2-7, the full variable domain is SQTIHQWPATLVQPVGSPLSLECTVEGTSNPNLYWYRQAAGRGLQLLFYSVGIGQISSEVPQNLSASRPQDRQFILSSKKLLLSDSGFYLCAWRTGGEQYFGPGTRLTVT.

The chain links TRBV18 to TRBJ2-7; D perhaps matches TRBD2 (7 bases). Trimming removed 5 bases from V and 5 bases from J, with 16 bases in between. The CDR3 sequence is 14 residues long. Germline CDR1 and CDR2: KGHSH and LQKENI. The CDR3 spells CASSERRGGDEQYF. CDR3 nucleotides: TGTGCCAGCTCAGAGAGGAGAGGGGGGGACGAGCAGTACTTC.

V usage is TRBV11-2 and J usage is TRBJ2-7; 8 nucleotides match TRBD2. The CDR3 runs 15 residues. V dropped 5 bases and J dropped 6; count of bases not matched to a gene: 12. Germline assignment: CDR1 SGHAT and CDR2 FQNNGV. The DNA of the CDR3 is TGTGCCAGCAGCCGTGCCGCGGGAGGACTCTCCGAGCAGTACTTC. Translating gives CASSRAAGGLSEQYF.

The V gene is TRBV7-3, the J gene TRBJ2-7; TRBD1 matches 8 bases. Germline CDR1 SGHTA, CDR2 FQGTGA. J gave up 2 bases and V 2 bases, and 5 bases lay outside the gene matches. CDR3 length: 15 residues. The CDR3, as DNA: TGTGCCAGCAGCTTACGGTCCAGGGGGCCCTACGAGCAGTACTTC. Translation: CASSLRSRGPYEQYF.

The V and J genes are TRBV9 and TRBJ1-4; D perhaps matches TRBD1 (6 bases). This CDR3 region has 15 residues. Trimming removed 4 bases from V and 1 base from J, with 11 bases in between. Germline CDR1 and CDR2: SGDLS and YYNGEE. CDR3 residues: CASSKTGITNEKLFF. The CDR3 region has the DNA TGTGCCAGCAGCAAAACAGGGATAACTAATGAAAAACTGTTTTTT. The whole variable domain, filled in from reference TRBV9 and TRBJ1-4, reads DSGVTQTPKHLITATGQRVTLRCSPRSGDLSVYWYQQSLDQGLQFLIQYYNGEERAKGNILERFSAQQFPDLHSELNLSSLELGDSALYFCASSKTGITNEKLFFGSGTQLSVL.

The chain has TRBV11-2 and TRBJ1-5; D not certain. Germline loops: CDR1 SGHAT, CDR2 FQNNGV. Trimming removed 4 bases at V and 4 bases at J, with 8 bases between. The CDR3 spans 13 residues. This CDR3 is CASSSGLNQPQHF. The CDR3 region has the DNA TGTGCCAGCAGCTCCGGGCTAAATCAGCCCCAGCATTTT.

This sequence joins TRBV15 and TRBJ1-4; D remains unclear. Germline CDR1 is LNHNV and CDR2 is YYDKDF (reference sequence). The CDR3 extends over 15 amino acids. The V end was cut by 0 bases, the J end by 8 bases, with 13 bases between. CDR3 region: CATSRDVGIWEKLFF. CDR3 DNA sequence: TGTGCCACCAGCAGAGATGTCGGGATTTGGGAAAAACTGTTTTTT.

This rearrangement joins TRBV19 to TRBJ2-3; D may be TRBD2 (6 bases). This CDR3 spans 15 amino acids. With 5 bases removed from V and 5 bases from J, the gap between germline ends came to 17 bases. Germline values: CDR1 LNHDA, CDR2 SQIVND (reference sequence). CDR3 nucleotides: TGTGCCAGTAGTCCCAGGGACTCGGCTGAAGATACGCAGTATTTT. Translation: CASSPRDSAEDTQYF.

The chain carries TRBV9 and TRBJ2-4, with D perhaps TRBD2 (6 bases). In germline, CDR1 is SGDLS, CDR2 YYNGEE. Trimming took 4 bases from V and 0 from J, leaving 14 bases between them. There are 16 residues in the CDR3. CDR3 DNA: TGTGCCAGCAGCCCAGGGACTCTCCTAGCCAAAAACATTCAGTACTTC. It codes for CASSPGTLLAKNIQYF.

The rearrangement joins TRBV5-8 to TRBJ2-3, with 11 bases fitting TRBD2. The germline V gene encodes CDR1 SGHTS and CDR2 YDEGEE. The CDR3 extends over 14 amino acids. The V gene end was trimmed by 4 bases and the J gene end by 7 bases; junction bases not matched to a gene: 5. The CDR3 coding sequence is TGTGCCAGCAGCCTCGGGACTAGCGGAAATACGCAGTATTTT. This gives the protein CASSLGTSGNTQYF.

The V call is TRBV4-1, the J call TRBJ2-5; 9 nucleotides align to TRBD2. CDR1 is MGHRA and CDR2 is YSYEKL in the germline V gene. The CDR3 is 18 amino acids. J gave up 7 bases and V 0 bases, and 15 bases lay outside the gene matches. DNA for the CDR3: TGCGCCAGCAGCCAAGAACCCCCCCCTAGCGGGGCTGAGAGGACCCAGTACTTC. This translates into CASSQEPPPSGAERTQYF.

This sequence joins TRBV6-5 and TRBJ2-2; TRBD2 is a possible D gene (6 bases). Germline V CDR1 and CDR2: MNHEY, SVGAGI. The length of the CDR3 is 13 residues. Trimming pared 7 bases from V and 6 bases from J, leaving 12 bases between. CDR3 amino acids: CASNHAGPGELFF. In DNA, the CDR3 is TGTGCCAGCAACCACGCGGGGCCCGGGGAGCTGTTTTTT.

V usage is TRBV6-1 and J usage is TRBJ2-7; 11 bases line up with TRBD2. V dropped 7 bases and J dropped 6; count of bases not matched to a gene: 11. CDR3 length: 15 amino acids. Germline loops: CDR1 MNHNS, CDR2 SASEGT. CDR3 residues: CASTLEGTSGFEQYF. As DNA, the CDR3 is TGTGCCAGCACCCTAGAGGGGACTAGCGGTTTCGAGCAGTACTTC.

The rearrangement links TRBV7-2 to TRBJ2-3; D gene unclear. The CDR3 is made up of 12 amino acids. V was shortened by 6 bases and J by 4 bases, with 8 bases between the two germline ends. In germline, CDR1 is SGHTA, CDR2 FQGNSA. The CDR3 DNA sequence: TGTGCCAGCAGAAATACAGCAGATACGCAGTATTTT. It encodes CASRNTADTQYF.

The chain combines TRBV23-1 with TRBJ1-2; TRBD1 agrees at 7 bases. TRBV23-1 is known as an ORF, though its function is uncertain. CDR3 length: 14 residues. The ends lost 6 bases at V and 4 bases at J; junction bases unmatched: 8. As DNA, the CDR3 is TGCGCCAGCAGCCAGACCAGGGGGGTCTATGGCTACACCTTC. It translates to CASSQTRGVYGYTF.

The chain uses TRBV6-1 and TRBJ2-7; D call uncertain. The CDR3 has 12 residues. Trimming removed 1 base at V and 10 bases at J, with 11 bases between. In germline, CDR1 is MNHNS, CDR2 SASEGT. CDR3 sequence (DNA): TGTGCCAGCAGTGAAGAGGGAAGGCATCAGTACTTC. Its protein product is CASSEEGRHQYF.

Only one count was recorded for this clone. This rearrangement joins TRBV28 to TRBJ2-3; 7 bases map to TRBD1. V dropped 3 bases and J dropped 3; count of bases not matched to a gene: 6. CDR3 length equals 15 residues. The germline V gene encodes CDR1 MDHEN and CDR2 SYDVKM. In nucleotides, the CDR3 is TGTGCCAGCAGTTTCGTGAGGGGGCGAACAGATACGCAGTATTTT. Translated: CASSFVRGRTDTQYF.

The chain combines TRBV7-2 with TRBJ2-5, with D maybe TRBD1 (5 bases). Looked up from germline, CDR1 is SGHTA and CDR2 is FQGNSA. The length of the CDR3 is 13 residues. Trimming took off 5 bases at V and 2 bases at J, with 9 bases between the two ends. CDR3 DNA sequence: TGTGCCAGCAGCAGCTGGACACAAGAGACCCAGTACTTC. Protein sequence: CASSSWTQETQYF.

The chain employs TRBV19 and TRBJ1-5, with D possibly being TRBD1 (5 bases). CDR3 length: 14 residues. With 5 bases removed from V and 5 bases from J, the gap between germline ends came to 13 bases. Germline assignment: CDR1 LNHDA and CDR2 SQIVND (reference sequence). CDR3 DNA sequence: TGTGCCAGTAGTGTCGGGGGAGGATATCAGCCCCAGCATTTT. This encodes CASSVGGGYQPQHF.

The V and J genes are TRBV7-3 and TRBJ2-3; D may be TRBD2 (6 bases). Trimming pared 4 bases from V and 6 bases from J, leaving 23 bases between. The length of the CDR3 is 17 residues. Germline-derived CDR1 and CDR2 are SGHTA and FQGTGA. In DNA, the CDR3 is TGTGCCAGCAGCTCTGTGGGTAGCGGCCCTCTAGTGGATACGCAGTATTTT. This codes for CASSSVGSGPLVDTQYF.

Of note for this clone: This sample also contains other DNA sequences that code for the same CDR3. The chain combines TRBV28 with TRBJ2-7; D call uncertain. This CDR3 spans 15 amino acids. V dropped 4 bases and J dropped 2 bases, with 15 bases sitting between them. Germline CDR1 reads MDHEN; CDR2 reads SYDVKM. The CDR3 reads CASSSPGRLAYEQYF. The CDR3, as DNA: TGTGCCAGCAGTTCCCCCGGACGCCTAGCCTACGAGCAGTACTTC.

The rearrangement links TRBV2 to TRBJ2-7, with 10 bases identical to TRBD2. Germline V gene lookup returns CDR1 SNHLY and CDR2 FYNNEI. This CDR3 contains 18 residues. The ends lost 4 bases at V and 3 bases at J; junction bases unmatched: 15. The CDR3: CASSGITGLAQFNYEQYF. The CDR3, as DNA: TGTGCCAGCAGTGGAATAACGGGACTAGCGCAATTCAACTACGAGCAGTACTTC.

This clone turned up a few times. V and J are TRBV2 and TRBJ2-3, with 8 bases aligning to TRBD2. Germline-derived CDR1 and CDR2 are SNHLY and FYNNEI. The CDR3 sequence is 15 residues long. V dropped 7 bases and J dropped 3; count of bases not matched to a gene: 9. The CDR3: CASKWVAGSTDTQYF. The DNA of the CDR3 is TGTGCCAGCAAATGGGTAGCGGGGTCGACAGATACGCAGTATTTT.

Here the CDR3 DNA reads TGTGCCAGCAGTTCCCTCGACAGGGGAATCTCCTACGAGCAGTACTTC. Translating it yields CASSSLDRGISYEQYF. J is TRBJ2-5 and V is TRBV28; TRBD1 matches at 8 bases. Matching the DNA end better, TRBJ2-7 makes the J call doubtful. The CDR3 loop spans 16 amino acids. Germline V gene lookup returns CDR1 MDHEN and CDR2 SYDVKM.

The J gene is TRBJ1-1, the V gene TRBV11-3; D not certain. CDR1 and CDR2 (germline): SGHNT, YENEEA. Trimming removed 5 bases at V and 3 bases at J, with 13 bases between. This CDR3 comprises 14 residues. Here the CDR3 reads CASSPAGRDTEAFF. For the CDR3, the DNA is TGTGCCAGCAGCCCCGCCGGGCGGGACACTGAAGCTTTCTTT.